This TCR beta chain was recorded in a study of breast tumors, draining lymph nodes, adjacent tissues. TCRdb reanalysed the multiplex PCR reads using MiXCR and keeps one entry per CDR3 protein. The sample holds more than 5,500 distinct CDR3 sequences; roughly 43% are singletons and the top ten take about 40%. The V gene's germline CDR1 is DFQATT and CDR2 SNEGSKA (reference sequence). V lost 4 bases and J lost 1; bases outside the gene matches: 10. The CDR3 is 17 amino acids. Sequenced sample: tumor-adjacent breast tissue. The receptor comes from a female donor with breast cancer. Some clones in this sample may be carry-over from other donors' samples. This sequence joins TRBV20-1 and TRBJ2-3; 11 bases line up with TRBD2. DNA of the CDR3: TGCAGTGCTACGTGGGCTAGCGGGAGGTGGGGCACAGATACGCAGTATTTT. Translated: CSATWASGRWGTDTQYF.